The 25 T cell receptor beta chains in this list originate from one sample, sequenced in a study of beta chain features in type 1 diabetes. The sequenced template was cDNA made from the entire isolated RNA. Measured with immunoSEQ multiplex PCR; TCRdb has only the in-frame clones, and not every one. This table has nearly 250,000 clones, about 71% appearing once. Source material: naive CD4+ T cells from blood. These receptors were collected from a man under 40 in good health.

This clone was found a few times. Other DNA sequences from this sample encode an identical CDR3 as well. This chain joins TRBV29-1 and TRBJ1-5; the match to TRBD1 covers 9 bases. Trimming took 6 bases from V and 6 from J; bases not matched to a gene: 6. Germline CDR1 reads SQVTM; CDR2 reads ANQGSEA. This CDR3 is built from 13 residues. The DNA for the CDR3 is TGCAGCGTGGATGGGGGACAGGGTCAGCCCCAGCATTTT. This encodes CSVDGGQGQPQHF.

This sequence joins TRBV7-8 and TRBJ2-5, with a possible D match to TRBD2 (5 bases). CDR1 and CDR2 from the germline V gene are SGHVS and FQNEAQ. The CDR3 contains 12 residues. V was pared by 3 bases and J by 7 bases, with 9 bases between. CDR3 DNA sequence: TGTGCCAGCAGCTTTTCCGAGGGGACCCAGTACTTC. Translation: CASSFSEGTQYF. The full variable domain, completed using reference TRBV7-8 and TRBJ2-5, is GAGVSQSPRYKVAKRGQDVALRCDPISGHVSLFWYQQALGQGPEFLTYFQNEAQLDKSGLPSDRFFAERPEGSVSTLKIQRTQQEDSAVYLCASSFSEGTQYFGPGTRLLVL.

This clone was seen more than once but under ten times. The chain employs TRBV2 and TRBJ2-3; a possible D gene is TRBD1 (6 bases). The CDR3 covers 14 residues. Germline V lookup: CDR1 SNHLY, CDR2 FYNNEI. Trimming cost V 7 bases and J 5 bases, with 16 bases left between them. CDR3 loop: CASTRTVRGDTQYF. The CDR3 DNA is TGTGCCAGCACCCGGACAGTCCGTGGAGATACGCAGTATTTT.

Here the CDR3 reads CAWSNSGEIQSSYEQYF. CDR3 nucleotide sequence: TGTGCCTGGAGCAACTCAGGAGAGATCCAGAGCTCCTACGAGCAGTACTTC. The chain recombines TRBV30 with TRBJ2-7; D remains unclear. V lost 3 bases and J 0 bases, leaving 21 bases between the germline ends. The germline gives CDR1 GTSNPN, CDR2 SVGIG (reference sequence). This CDR3 region has 17 residues.

The chain recombines TRBV29-1 with TRBJ2-5; no definite D call. This CDR3 comprises 13 residues. Trimming stripped 3 bases from V and 2 bases from J, with 10 bases between. The germline gives CDR1 SQVTM, CDR2 ANQGSEA. CDR3 bases: TGCAGCGTTGACGCCCCCTTGCAAGAGACCCAGTACTTC. This encodes CSVDAPLQETQYF.

The chain combines TRBV28 with TRBJ1-5; D gene unclear. The CDR3 extends over 12 amino acids. V lost 6 bases, J lost 6 bases, and 9 bases lay in between. Germline lookup yields CDR1 MDHEN and CDR2 SYDVKM. The chain's CDR3 is CASSQRAQPQHF. The CDR3 region has the DNA TGTGCCAGCAGCCAACGGGCTCAGCCCCAGCATTTT. The variable domain in full, completed from reference TRBV28 and TRBJ1-5, reads DVKVTQSSRYLVKRTGEKVFLECVQDMDHENMFWYRQDPGLGLRLIYFSYDVKMKEKGDIPEGYSVSREKKERFSLILESASTNQTSMYLCASSQRAQPQHFGDGTRLSIL.

This chain connects TRBV5-4 to TRBJ2-3; TRBD2 matches 7 bases. Germline CDR1 SGHNT, CDR2 YYREEE (reference sequence). This CDR3 contains 16 residues. Trimming removed 4 bases from V and 2 bases from J; junction bases left unmatched: 10. CDR3 residues: CASSLGTSETTDTQYF. Written as DNA, the CDR3 is TGTGCCAGCAGCCTGGGAACTAGCGAAACCACAGATACGCAGTATTTT.

The chain links TRBV30 to TRBJ1-6; the match to TRBD1 covers 8 bases. Germline lookup yields CDR1 GTSNPN and CDR2 SVGIG (reference sequence). V trimming: 6 bases; J trimming: 1 base; junction bases outside the gene matches: 11. This CDR3 has 17 amino acids. CDR3 bases: TGTGCCTGTCTTGGGACAGGTTTAGGATCCTATAATTCACCCCTCCACTTT. It translates to CACLGTGLGSYNSPLHF. Filled out from reference TRBV30 and TRBJ1-6, the complete variable domain reads SQTIHQWPATLVQPVGSPLSLECTVEGTSNPNLYWYRQAAGRGLQLLFYSVGIGQISSEVPQNLSASRPQDRQFILSSKKLLLSDSGFYLCACLGTGLGSYNSPLHFGNGTRLTVT.

The chain links TRBV30 to TRBJ2-3, with a tentative D call TRBD2 (5 bases). CDR1 and CDR2 from the germline V gene are GTSNPN and SVGIG (reference sequence). The V gene lost 3 bases and the J gene lost 5 bases, with 9 bases spanning the gap. CDR3 length equals 12 residues. CDR3 sequence (DNA): TGTGCCTGGAGCGTCGGGGTAGATACGCAGTATTTT. The encoded protein is CAWSVGVDTQYF. Full variable domain (missing parts from reference TRBV30 and TRBJ2-3): SQTIHQWPATLVQPVGSPLSLECTVEGTSNPNLYWYRQAAGRGLQLLFYSVGIGQISSEVPQNLSASRPQDRQFILSSKKLLLSDSGFYLCAWSVGVDTQYFGPGTRLTVL.

The genes are TRBV15 and TRBJ2-1; D not certain. V lost 6 bases to trimming and J lost 4 bases, with 10 bases between them. This CDR3 is built from 13 residues. Germline V gene lookup returns CDR1 LNHNV and CDR2 YYDKDF (reference sequence). The CDR3 sequence: CATRPRTYNEQFF. As DNA, the CDR3 is TGTGCCACCAGACCCCGAACGTACAATGAGCAGTTCTTC.

The V gene is TRBV18, the J gene TRBJ2-7, with 8 bases fitting TRBD1. CDR3 length equals 15 residues. Per germline, CDR1 KGHSH and CDR2 LQKENI. The V segment lost 3 bases and the J segment 0 bases; nucleotides outside the gene matches: 4. DNA for the CDR3: TGTGCCAGCTCACCGGGACAGGAAGGCTCCTACGAGCAGTACTTC. This codes for CASSPGQEGSYEQYF.

The rearrangement joins TRBV9 to TRBJ2-5; D is possibly TRBD1 or TRBD2 (5 bases each). Germline assignment: CDR1 SGDLS and CDR2 YYNGEE. Between the trimmed V and J ends, which lost 0 bases and 6 bases, there was a span of 12 bases. CDR3 length equals 14 residues. Here the CDR3 DNA reads TGTGCCAGCAGCGTAGGGACACCGGGGAAGACCCAGTACTTC. It encodes CASSVGTPGKTQYF.

The CDR3 loop is CAWSVTGSGNTIYF. For the CDR3, the DNA is TGTGCCTGGAGTGTAACAGGCTCTGGAAACACCATATATTTT. The V call is TRBV30, the J call TRBJ1-3; D may be TRBD1 (5 bases). V lost 0 bases and J 0 bases, leaving 6 bases between the germline ends. CDR3 length equals 14 residues. In germline, CDR1 is GTSNPN, CDR2 SVGIG (reference sequence).

V usage is TRBV4-3 and J usage is TRBJ2-1; maybe TRBD1 (7 bases). Between the trimmed V and J ends, which lost 0 bases and 8 bases, there was a span of 20 bases. The CDR3 length is 17 residues. Germline values: CDR1 LGHNA, CDR2 YSLEER. Written as DNA, the CDR3 is TGCGCCAGCAGCCAAGAGAAGGAGGGGGCGCGAAGCTATGAGCAGTTCTTC. Its protein is CASSQEKEGARSYEQFF.

This sequence joins TRBV5-1 and TRBJ2-5, with 7 bases identical to TRBD1. The V and J ends lost 0 bases and 2 bases, in that order; junction bases with no gene match: 4. CDR3 length equals 15 residues. Germline loops: CDR1 SGHRS, CDR2 YFSETQ. The CDR3 DNA follows: TGCGCCAGCAGCTTGGACCGGGGACAGCAAGAGACCCAGTACTTC. Its protein product is CASSLDRGQQETQYF.

The chain employs TRBV7-9 and TRBJ2-7, with D unresolved. Germline assignment: CDR1 SEHNR and CDR2 FQNEAQ (reference sequence). V dropped 7 bases and J dropped 2 bases, with 18 bases sitting between them. The CDR3 sequence is 15 residues long. The CDR3 DNA follows: TGTGCCAGCACCCCTTTTGTGGGCCAGACCTACGAGCAGTACTTC. As protein: CASTPFVGQTYEQYF.

The chain joins TRBV29-1 to TRBJ2-7; 9 bases agree with TRBD1. The J segment lost 7 bases and the V segment lost 5 bases, leaving 9 bases of the junction unmatched. The CDR3 runs to 13 residues. Looked up from germline, CDR1 is SQVTM and CDR2 is ANQGSEA. CDR3 nucleotide sequence: TGCAGCGTTCTGGACAGGGGTTTTCCTGAGCAGTACTTC. Protein product: CSVLDRGFPEQYF.

J is TRBJ1-4 and V is TRBV4-2; D possibly corresponds to TRBD1 (6 bases). This CDR3 comprises 16 residues. Trimming pared 3 bases from V and 7 bases from J, leaving 18 bases between. Germline V gives CDR1 LGHNA, CDR2 YNFKEQ. The CDR3 spells CASSHSHREESEKLFF. The CDR3 DNA is TGTGCCAGCAGCCACTCTCACAGGGAGGAAAGTGAAAAACTGTTTTTT.

The V call is TRBV30, the J call TRBJ2-3, with TRBD1 matching 8 bases. Germline CDR1 is GTSNPN and CDR2 is SVGIG (reference sequence). The V gene end was trimmed by 1 base and the J gene end by 4 bases; junction bases not matched to a gene: 7. The CDR3 runs to 15 residues. The CDR3 region has the DNA TGTGCCTGGAGTGGAGACAGGGGTAGGGCAGATACGCAGTATTTT. Its translation is CAWSGDRGRADTQYF. The entire variable domain, with the rest obtained from reference TRBV30 and TRBJ2-3, is as follows: SQTIHQWPATLVQPVGSPLSLECTVEGTSNPNLYWYRQAAGRGLQLLFYSVGIGQISSEVPQNLSASRPQDRQFILSSKKLLLSDSGFYLCAWSGDRGRADTQYFGPGTRLTVL.

V and J are TRBV7-2 and TRBJ2-4; 10 bases are a match to TRBD1. The trim removed 1 base at V and 0 bases at J, leaving 3 bases unmatched. The germline CDR1 and CDR2 sequences are SGHTA and FQGNSA. The CDR3 is made up of 17 amino acids. The CDR3 DNA follows: TGTGCCAGCAGCTTAGAAGGACAGGGGGAAGCCAAAAACATTCAGTACTTC. Protein sequence: CASSLEGQGEAKNIQYF.

This chain connects TRBV15 to TRBJ2-1, with D perhaps TRBD2 (5 bases). This CDR3 contains 12 residues. Trimming removed 0 bases from V and 9 bases from J, with 6 bases in between. Germline CDR1 and CDR2: LNHNV and YYDKDF (reference sequence). The CDR3 sequence is CATSRDGSEQFF. In DNA form, the CDR3 reads TGTGCCACCAGCAGAGATGGGAGTGAGCAGTTCTTC.

V is TRBV2 and J is TRBJ2-7; no clear D gene. The germline V and J ends were trimmed by 2 bases and 3 bases, with 8 bases remaining between them. Per the germline V gene, CDR1 is SNHLY and CDR2 is FYNNEI. The CDR3 loop spans 13 amino acids. As DNA, the CDR3 is TGTGCCAGCAGTGAACGGGTCGACTACGAGCAGTACTTC. The encoded protein is CASSERVDYEQYF.

There are a few counts of this clone. This same CDR3 is encoded by further DNA sequences in the sample. The rearrangement uses TRBV7-2 and TRBJ2-7; D gene unclear. V shed 5 bases and J shed 1 base, with 3 bases lying between them. The CDR3 covers 11 residues. Looked up from germline, CDR1 is SGHTA and CDR2 is FQGNSA. CDR3 DNA: TGTGCCAGCAGCCTGTCCTACGAGCAGTACTTC. Amino acid sequence: CASSLSYEQYF.

This clone was observed a single time. One end of the junction fails to match germline, which may point to a read error. This specimen includes other DNA sequences encoding the same CDR3. The chain couples TRBV2 to TRBJ2-1; D unclear. CDR3 size: 13 residues. CDR1 and CDR2 (germline): SNHLY, FYNNEI. CDR3 amino acids: CASSYGSYNEQFF. The CDR3 region has the DNA TGTGCCAGCAGCTACGGGTCCTATAATGAGCAGTTCTTC.

The chain uses TRBV7-9 and TRBJ2-3; 10 bases line up with TRBD2. Losses at the gene ends were 1 base for V and 5 bases for J; bases not matched to a gene: 9. Looked up from germline, CDR1 is SEHNR and CDR2 is FQNEAQ (reference sequence). CDR3 length: 17 amino acids. The CDR3, as DNA: TGTGCCAGCAGCTTAGGGACAGCGGGAGGGCCTGGAGATACGCAGTATTTT. Translated: CASSLGTAGGPGDTQYF.